This passage covers 31 T cell receptor beta chains from one sample sequenced in a study of post-analysis software for immune sequencing data. Study findings and constraints: TRBV5-6, TRBV5-1 and TRBV20-1 were among roughly 5 TRBV segments more frequent in patients than controls.

Every TCR beta cDNA library bore unique molecular identifiers. Each CDR3 protein gets one entry after TCRdb re-called the PCR reads with MiXCR. The table records about 210,000 distinct CDR3 sequences, 25% to 35% of them present only once. What these receptors recognize is not known. Sequencing input: blood. All receptors derive from a girl under 18 with multiple sclerosis.

This clonotype was found many times. The CDR3 DNA reads as TGTGCCAGCAGCTTGGCGGGACCCCCTCCCTTCGAGCAGTACTTC. This translates into CASSLAGPPPFEQYF. The chain recombines TRBV11-2 with TRBJ2-7, with a possible D match to TRBD2 (6 bases). This CDR3 comprises 15 residues. Trimming removed 3 bases from V and 6 bases from J, with 18 bases in between. Germline lookup yields CDR1 SGHAT and CDR2 FQNNGV.

Points on this clonotype: The junction departs from germline at one end; a sequencing error may be responsible. The chain joins TRBV20-1 to TRBJ1-3; D uncertain. The CDR3 runs to 14 residues. Looked up from germline, CDR1 is DFQATT and CDR2 is SNEGSKA (reference sequence). The chain's CDR3 is CSARSQNSGSTIYF. Here the CDR3 DNA reads TGCAGTGCTAGAAGTCAGAACTCTGGAAGCACCATATATTTT.

With respect to this clonotype: It may be a read error: a sequence one base away is much more abundant. This chain uses TRBV20-1 with TRBJ2-3; the D is unclear. The CDR3 covers 12 residues. Per the germline V gene, CDR1 is DFQATT and CDR2 is SNEGSKA (reference sequence). CDR3 sequence: CSARRVADMQYF. The CDR3 DNA follows: TGCAGTGCTAGGCGAGTTGCAGATATGCAGTATTTT.

The sample holds many counts of this clonotype. The chain combines TRBV28 with TRBJ2-7, with 8 bases that match TRBD1. The V gene's germline CDR1 is MDHEN and CDR2 SYDVKM. Trimming took 5 bases from V and 3 from J; bases not matched to a gene: 9. CDR3 length: 15 amino acids. CDR3 nucleotides: TGTGCCAGCAGTGGCGGACAGGGAACCGGCTACGAGCAGTACTTC. As protein: CASSGGQGTGYEQYF.

On this clonotype itself: One end of the junction does not line up with germline, which may come from a read error. For the CDR3, the DNA is TGTGCCAGTAGTTCCGGCGGGCCCGCAGGTGCGCAGTATTTT. Translating gives CASSSGGPAGAQYF. This chain uses TRBV12-3 or TRBV12-4 with TRBJ2-3, with D tentatively TRBD2 (5 bases). This CDR3 is built from 14 residues.

The chain has TRBV15 and TRBJ1-1; the D gene is possibly TRBD1 (6 bases). CDR3 size: 14 residues. V was cut by 3 bases and J by 4 bases, with 12 bases left in between. Per the germline V gene, CDR1 is LNHNV and CDR2 is YYDKDF (reference sequence). The chain's CDR3 is CATSRYRVSTEAFF. CDR3 bases: TGTGCCACCAGCAGGTACAGGGTGAGCACTGAAGCTTTCTTT.

This clonotype was observed many times. The rearrangement uses TRBV9 and TRBJ2-3; D is unresolved. The germline CDR1 and CDR2 sequences are SGDLS and YYNGEE. V dropped 4 bases and J dropped 0 bases, with 6 bases sitting between them. CDR3 size: 13 residues. CDR3 coding DNA: TGTGCCAGCAGCCTTGGAAGCACAGATACGCAGTATTTT. Translating gives CASSLGSTDTQYF.

This sequence joins TRBV5-1 and TRBJ2-3, with TRBD1 matching 9 bases. V dropped 4 bases and J dropped 1; count of bases not matched to a gene: 7. Germline CDR1 is SGHRS and CDR2 is YFSETQ. This CDR3 contains 16 residues. As DNA, the CDR3 is TGCGCCAGCAGCGTCTTTGGGGACAGGGGCACAGATACGCAGTATTTT. Translated: CASSVFGDRGTDTQYF.

Worth noting for this clonotype: This could be a read error, since a much larger clone is one nucleotide away. The V call is TRBV7-9, the J call TRBJ2-5; TRBD1 aligns across 7 bases. V lost 5 bases and J lost 11; bases outside the gene matches: 14. CDR1 and CDR2 from the germline V gene are SEHNR and FQNEAQ (reference sequence). This CDR3 has 14 amino acids. CDR3 loop: CASSPPGGWDEQYF. Here the CDR3 DNA reads TGTGCCAGCAGCCCGCCAGGGGGTTGGGATGAGCAGTACTTC.

J is TRBJ2-5 and V is TRBV20-1; D is uncertain. CDR3 length equals 13 residues. Germline V gene sequence: CDR1 DFQATT, CDR2 SNEGSKA (reference sequence). V was cut by 5 bases and J by 0 bases, with 10 bases left in between. The chain's CDR3 is CSAAARYQETQYF. The CDR3 region has the DNA TGCAGTGCTGCGGCCAGGTACCAAGAGACCCAGTACTTC.

The chain couples TRBV20-1 to TRBJ2-1, with 12 bases lining up with TRBD2. The CDR3 has 16 amino acids. From germline, CDR1 is DFQATT and CDR2 SNEGSKA (reference sequence). J gave up 0 bases and V 5 bases, and 5 bases lay outside the gene matches. The CDR3 bases are TGCAGTGCTCCCGGACTAGCGGGAAACTCCTACAATGAGCAGTTCTTC. Its protein product is CSAPGLAGNSYNEQFF.

With regard to this clonotype: With a much larger clone just one base away, this may be a read error. The conserved closing phenylalanine or tryptophan is absent in this CDR3, likely reflecting a read error. The chain couples TRBV6-5 to TRBJ2-5; 9 positions match TRBD1. Trimming removed 7 bases from V and 6 bases from J; junction bases left unmatched: 9. Germline V gene data show CDR1 as MNHEY and CDR2 as SVGAGI. This CDR3 is 14 amino acids long. CDR3 sequence: CASTRGQGGQTQYL. The DNA for the CDR3 is TGTGCCAGCACCCGGGGACAGGGCGGTCAGACCCAGTACCTC.

This clonotype was seen ten or more times. The CDR3 loop is CSVAGSGGQPQHF. As DNA, the CDR3 is TGCAGCGTTGCAGGGTCGGGGGGACAGCCCCAGCATTTT. This sequence joins TRBV29-1 and TRBJ1-5, with D maybe TRBD1 (5 bases). Trimming pared 4 bases from V and 7 bases from J, leaving 14 bases between. Germline V gene data show CDR1 as SQVTM and CDR2 as ANQGSEA. CDR3 size: 13 residues. Using reference TRBV29-1 and TRBJ1-5 for the parts outside the CDR3, the full variable domain is SAVISQKPSRDICQRGTSLTIQCQVDSQVTMMFWYRQQPGQSLTLIATANQGSEATYESGFVIDKFPISRPNLTFSTLTVSNMSPEDSSIYLCSVAGSGGQPQHFGDGTRLSIL.

This clonotype was seen at least ten times. This rearrangement joins TRBV20-1 to TRBJ2-7; 10 bases align to TRBD2. Germline CDR1 DFQATT, CDR2 SNEGSKA (reference sequence). V was pared by 1 base and J by 1 base, with 4 bases of the junction left unmatched. The CDR3 loop spans 15 amino acids. CDR3 in amino acids: CSARGGSGRSYEQYF. CDR3 coding DNA: TGCAGTGCTAGAGGTGGTAGCGGGAGGTCCTACGAGCAGTACTTC.

As for this clonotype: A read error may be the cause here, since a much bigger clone is one base away. The CDR3 DNA reads TGTGCCAGCAGCAGATCGTCGGGACTAGTGACCAATGAGCAGTACTTC. This encodes CASSRSSGLVTNEQYF. This chain links TRBV5-6 with TRBJ2-7; TRBD2 matches 8 bases. The CDR3 covers 16 residues. Germline trimming cut 4 bases from V and 7 bases from J; bases unmatched to any gene: 16. CDR1 and CDR2 (germline): SGHDT, YYEEEE.

This clonotype occurred many times. This chain links TRBV20-1 with TRBJ2-5; the match to TRBD2 covers 7 bases. Germline-derived CDR1 and CDR2 are DFQATT and SNEGSKA (reference sequence). J gave up 0 bases and V 2 bases, and 6 bases lay outside the gene matches. There are 15 residues in the CDR3. CDR3 protein: CSARTNLADQETQYF. The CDR3 DNA reads TGCAGTGCTAGAACCAACCTAGCGGACCAAGAGACCCAGTACTTC.

As concerns this clonotype: A much bigger clone sits one base away, suggesting this may be a read error. The CDR3 does not end in the conserved phenylalanine or tryptophan, so this is likely a read error. This chain's CDR3 is CASSQPDRAETQYC. CDR3 DNA: TGTGCCAGCAGCCAACCAGACAGGGCCGAGACCCAGTACTGC. This rearrangement joins TRBV3-1 to TRBJ2-7; 7 nucleotides align to TRBD1. The DNA end is a closer match to TRBJ2-5, so the J assignment may be wrong. The CDR3 is made up of 14 amino acids. Germline lookup yields CDR1 LGHDT and CDR2 YNNKEL (reference sequence).

In its sample, this clonotype was seen a few times. The chain employs TRBV6-1 and TRBJ2-2; D is perhaps TRBD1 (6 bases). Germline loops: CDR1 MNHNS, CDR2 SASEGT. The CDR3 has 18 amino acids. V lost 5 bases and J lost 0, with 19 bases in between. The CDR3 nucleotides read TGTGCCAGCAGTCCGGCCTGGGGGCAGATTCCGAACACCGGGGAGCTGTTTTTT. This gives the protein CASSPAWGQIPNTGELFF.

Regarding this clonotype: A much larger clone differs from this one at a single base, so this may be a read error. J is TRBJ1-2 and V is TRBV29-1, with a weak D call TRBD1 (6 bases). The germline V gene has CDR1 SQVTM and CDR2 ANQGSEA. Deletions cut 7 bases from V and 2 bases from J, with 11 bases between. This CDR3 is 12 amino acids long. This CDR3 is CSGLTGNYGYTF. CDR3 in DNA: TGCAGCGGTTTAACAGGGAACTATGGCTACACCTTC.

This clonotype was recorded many times. V is TRBV5-1 and J is TRBJ1-5; 7 positions match TRBD1. Trimming took 0 bases from V and 6 from J; bases not matched to a gene: 0. The CDR3 length is 13 residues. The germline CDR1 and CDR2 sequences are SGHRS and YFSETQ. CDR3 bases: TGCGCCAGCAGCTTGGCAGGGGGTCAGCCCCAGCATTTT. It is translated as CASSLAGGQPQHF. The complete variable domain, with remaining parts taken from reference TRBV5-1 and TRBJ1-5, reads KAGVTQTPRYLIKTRGQQVTLSCSPISGHRSVSWYQQTPGQGLQFLFEYFSETQRNKGNFPGRFSGRQFSNSRSEMNVSTLELGDSALYLCASSLAGGQPQHFGDGTRLSIL.

V usage is TRBV5-1 and J usage is TRBJ2-5; weak D call: TRBD2 (5 bases). The CDR3 consists of 15 residues. The V and J ends lost 3 bases and 4 bases respectively, with 16 bases between them. Germline values: CDR1 SGHRS, CDR2 YFSETQ. This CDR3 reads CASSSDGESAETQYF. Written as DNA, the CDR3 is TGCGCCAGCAGCTCCGACGGGGAAAGTGCAGAGACCCAGTACTTC.

There are many counts of this clonotype. The V gene is TRBV29-1, the J gene TRBJ2-1, with D unclear. Trimming took off 6 bases at V and 8 bases at J, with 11 bases between the two ends. This CDR3 has 11 residues. Germline CDR1 is SQVTM and CDR2 is ANQGSEA. CDR3 in amino acids: CSVEWDHEQFF. The CDR3 nucleotides are TGCAGCGTCGAATGGGATCATGAGCAGTTCTTC.

This clonotype was seen a handful of times. The chain joins TRBV2 to TRBJ1-5; a weak D match, TRBD1 (5 bases). Looked up from germline, CDR1 is SNHLY and CDR2 is FYNNEI. The CDR3 has 13 amino acids. Trimming removed 6 bases at V and 4 bases at J, with 10 bases between. Written as DNA, the CDR3 is TGTGCCAGCAGGTTCAGGGTTAATCAGCCCCAGCATTTT. It is translated as CASRFRVNQPQHF.

Concerning this clonotype itself: This could be a read error, since a much larger clone is one nucleotide away. This chain links TRBV7-8 with TRBJ2-1; TRBD1 matches at 11 bases. This CDR3 has 15 residues. V lost 5 bases and J lost 4; bases outside the gene matches: 4. Per germline, CDR1 SGHVS and CDR2 FQNEAQ. The CDR3 protein is CASSTRDRGYNEQFF. The CDR3, as DNA: TGTGCCAGCAGCACACGGGACAGGGGGTACAATGAGCAGTTCTTC.

This clonotype was seen only a few times. The V call is TRBV20-1, the J call TRBJ2-1; 15 positions agree with TRBD2. J was trimmed by 13 bases and V by 3 bases; bases with no gene match: 16. The CDR3 is made up of 17 amino acids. The germline gives CDR1 DFQATT, CDR2 SNEGSKA (reference sequence). This chain's CDR3 is CSARINVGTSGGKFQFF. The CDR3 nucleotides are TGCAGTGCTAGGATTAATGTTGGGACTAGCGGGGGGAAATTCCAGTTCTTC.

A few counts support this clonotype. This chain links TRBV5-6 with TRBJ2-1; TRBD1 matches at 8 bases. Germline-derived CDR1 and CDR2 are SGHDT and YYEEEE. The CDR3 length is 12 residues. V lost 4 bases to trimming and J lost 8 bases; unmatched junction nucleotides: 2. CDR3 in DNA: TGTGCCAGCAGCCAACAGGGGGATGAGCAGTTCTTC. The encoded protein is CASSQQGDEQFF.

The CDR3 sequence: CATSSRVKQETQYF. CDR3 nucleotides: TGTGCCACCAGCAGCCGGGTCAAACAAGAGACCCAGTACTTC. This sequence joins TRBV15 and TRBJ2-4; D gene uncertain. The tail of the sequence fits TRBJ2-5 better, so the J call may be wrong. From germline, CDR1 is LNHNV and CDR2 YYDKDF (reference sequence). The CDR3 has 14 amino acids.

With respect to this clonotype: A much larger clone lies a single base off, so this may be a read error. This chain connects TRBV5-5 to TRBJ1-1; TRBD1 aligns across 7 bases. CDR3 length: 14 amino acids. Per the germline V gene, CDR1 is SGHKS and CDR2 is YYEKEE (reference sequence). CDR3 bases: TGTGCCAGCAGCCCGACAGGGATGAACACTGGAGCTTTCTTT. Amino acids: CASSPTGMNTGAFF.

This clonotype was seen more than once but under ten times. The J gene is TRBJ1-1, the V gene TRBV6-5; 10 positions match TRBD1. CDR1 is MNHEY and CDR2 is SVGAGI in the germline V gene. V was clipped by 2 bases and J by 3 bases; unmatched bases: 3. This CDR3 contains 15 residues. CDR3 nucleotide sequence: TGTGCCAGCAGTTACCCGGGACAGGGGTACACTGAAGCTTTCTTT. Its translation is CASSYPGQGYTEAFF.

Points on this clonotype: This may be a read error: a much more frequent sequence differs by one nucleotide. The CDR3 nucleotides are TGTGCCAGCAGCTTTGGGGACAGGGACGTCGGAAATGGGCAGTTCTTC. This translates into CASSFGDRDVGNGQFF. The chain links TRBV7-3 to TRBJ2-1; the match to TRBD1 covers 9 bases. Germline V gene sequence: CDR1 SGHTA, CDR2 FQGTGA. This CDR3 has 16 amino acids.

This clonotype has at least ten counts. This chain connects TRBV29-1 to TRBJ1-4; 8 nucleotides agree with TRBD1. With V trimmed by 5 bases and J by 8 bases, 7 bases remained unmatched. The CDR3 has 13 amino acids. Looked up from germline, CDR1 is SQVTM and CDR2 is ANQGSEA. The CDR3 nucleotides are TGCAGCGTTCGCACAGGGGGTAGGGAAAAACTGTTTTTT. The encoded protein is CSVRTGGREKLFF.